The source of this T cell receptor (beta chain) is a study of blood T cell repertoires in COVID-19. Trimming removed 5 bases from V and 0 bases from J, with 16 bases in between. The CDR3 spans 17 residues. The germline V gene has CDR1 SEHNR and CDR2 FQNEAQ (reference sequence). Libraries were prepared by immunoSEQ multiplex PCR; TCRdb keeps only in-frame clonotypes and omits some of them. The table records roughly 200,000 clones, about nine tenths of them present only once. The clonotype originates from a man aged 25-45 years in a cohort exposed to, infected with or recovered from COVID-19 (not recorded which). Sequenced input: PBMCs or T cells enriched from blood (not recorded which). The genes are TRBV7-9 and TRBJ1-4; D is unclear. CDR3 sequence reads: CASSPSLTLATNEKLFF. The CDR3 DNA follows: TGTGCCAGCAGCCCCTCCCTGACACTTGCAACTAATGAAAAACTGTTTTTT.